Listed below are T cell receptor beta chains from one sample, sequenced in a study of blood T cell repertoires in COVID-19. Profiled with immunoSEQ multiplex PCR; TCRdb holds only in-frame clones, not every one. The sample contains about 140,000 clones, about three quarters of which appear only once. Sequencing was performed on peripheral blood. The receptors stem from a woman aged 50 to 60 with active or convalescent COVID-19. The CDR3 runs from the conserved cysteine through the conserved F or W. Each record gives: J gene, V gene, D gene, clone size, CDR3 DNA, CDR3 protein. D genes are given only for firm matches. Where a row states a size, it is once, few, many or the class of an expanded clone; other rows omit it.

TRBJ2-1 | TRBV6-5 | TRBD2 | few | TGTGCCAGCGGACGGGCGGGGGGGTACAATGAGCAGTTCTTC | CASGRAGGYNEQFF
TRBJ2-1 | TRBV11-2 | TRBD2 | NA | TGTGCCAGCAGCTTAGAGACTAGCGGGAGGGGTGAGCAGTTCTTC | CASSLETSGRGEQFF
TRBJ2-1 | TRBV5-6 | TRBD1 | NA | TGTGCCAGCTCTCTACCGGGACAGGGGGCTAATGAGCAGTTCTTC | CASSLPGQGANEQFF
TRBJ1-2 | TRBV27 | NA | once | TGTGCCAGCAGTTCCCGGGACCGCGGGGTGTATGGCTACACCTTC | CASSSRDRGVYGYTF
TRBJ1-4 | TRBV24-1 | NA | few | TGTGCCACCAGTGAGAGGGTTGGAGAAAAACTGTTTTTT | CATSERVGEKLFF
TRBJ1-1 | TRBV4-3 | NA | NA | TGCGCCAGCAGCCAAGATCTTGGGGCGGAGTACACTGAAGCTTTCTTT | CASSQDLGAEYTEAFF
TRBJ2-1 | TRBV6-1 | NA | NA | TGTGCCAGCAGTGAAGGGGGCAGCAACAATGAGCAGTTCTTC | CASSEGGSNNEQFF
TRBJ2-6 | TRBV5-1 | NA | NA | TGCGCCAGCAGCCCGCAGGGTTCTGGGGCCAACGTCCTGACTTTC | CASSPQGSGANVLTF
TRBJ1-4 | TRBV9 | TRBD1 | NA | TGTGCCAGCAGCGCCAAGTCGGGACAGCTATATGAAAAACTGTTTTTT | CASSAKSGQLYEKLFF
TRBJ1-5 | TRBV19 | NA | NA | TGTGCCAGTAGTATAGAGGGACGGGCGGGACAGCCCCAGCATTTT | CASSIEGRAGQPQHF
TRBJ2-7 | TRBV9 | NA | NA | TGTGCCAGCAGCGTAGTCCCAGAGGCCTACGAGCAGTACTTC | CASSVVPEAYEQYF
TRBJ1-1 | TRBV18 | TRBD1 | NA | TGTGCCAGCTCGCCCTACAGGGGACGGACTGAAGCTTTCTTT | CASSPYRGRTEAFF
TRBJ2-3 | TRBV20-1 | NA | NA | TGCAGTGCTGCGACACGGGATACGCAGTATTTT | CSAATRDTQYF
TRBJ2-1 | TRBV6-4 | TRBD2 | few | TGTGCCAGCAGTGCCGTAGCGGGGGGGCTGGATGAGCAGTTCTTC | CASSAVAGGLDEQFF
TRBJ2-4 | TRBV2 | TRBD1 | NA | TGTGCCAGCAGATTGACAGGGGGCAAAAACATTCAGTACTTC | CASRLTGGKNIQYF
TRBJ1-4 | TRBV2 | TRBD1 | NA | TGTGCCAGCAGGAAAGGGACAGGCCATAATGAAAAACTGTTTTTT | CASRKGTGHNEKLFF
TRBJ2-7 | TRBV20-1 | NA | many | TGCAGTGCTGGGGGGAACGAGCAGTACTTC | CSAGGNEQYF
TRBJ2-1 | TRBV3-1/TRBV3-2 | NA | NA | TGTGCCAGCAGCCTGGTAGCGGTTCGGCTATTAAGTGAGCAGTTCTTC | CASSLVAVRLLSEQFF
TRBJ1-2 | TRBV25-1 | NA | NA | TGTGCCAGCAGTGAATGGACAGAAGCCTATGGCTACACCTTC | CASSEWTEAYGYTF
TRBJ2-7 | TRBV14 | TRBD1 | once | TGTGCCAGCAGCCAAGAGCGGCTGGACAGGGGCGAGCAGTACTTC | CASSQERLDRGEQYF
TRBJ2-1 | TRBV3-1/TRBV3-2 | NA | NA | TGTGCCAGCGAAGAGCAGGCGGCGGGGGAGCAGTTCTTC | CASEEQAAGEQFF
TRBJ1-4 | TRBV6-2/TRBV6-3 | TRBD1 | NA | TGTGCCAGCAGCCACCGGACGGACAGGGATGAAAAACTGTTTTTT | CASSHRTDRDEKLFF
TRBJ2-6 | TRBV19 | NA | NA | TGTGCCAGTAGTAGCGGGACCGCATGGGCCAACGTCCTGACTTTC | CASSSGTAWANVLTF
TRBJ1-5 | TRBV18 | NA | once | TGTGCCAGCTCATCAGGGGTAATCAATCAGCCCCAGCATTTT | CASSSGVINQPQHF
TRBJ1-5 | TRBV6-6 | NA | many | TGTGCCAGCAGTTACGGTCGGGCCACGGGGCAGCCCCAGCATTTT | CASSYGRATGQPQHF
TRBJ2-7 | TRBV15 | TRBD2 | NA | TGTGCCACCAGCAGAGAGGTGGGAGGGACCGACGAGCAGTACTTC | CATSREVGGTDEQYF
TRBJ1-5 | TRBV30 | NA | NA | TGTGCCTGGAGTGTACACTCGGGGGGAAGCAATCAGCCCCAGCATTTT | CAWSVHSGGSNQPQHF
TRBJ1-1 | TRBV2 | NA | NA | TGTGCCAGCAGTACAGGGTGGGTAGCTTTCTTT | CASSTGWVAFF
TRBJ2-7 | TRBV7-6 | NA | NA | TGTGCCAGCAGCTTCGATTACAGAGGGAACCGCGAGCAGTACTTC | CASSFDYRGNREQYF
TRBJ2-3 | TRBV5-1 | TRBD2 | NA | TGCGCCAGCAGCATCCCGGGCGGGGGGGATACGCAGTATTTT | CASSIPGGGDTQYF
TRBJ1-3 | TRBV7-2 | NA | once | TGTGCCAGCAGCTTAGTCCCGGACACAGGAAACACCATATATTTT | CASSLVPDTGNTIYF
TRBJ2-7 | TRBV29-1 | TRBD1 | few | TGCAGCGTTGACGCCCTCACCGGGACAGGGCGCGAGCAGTACTTC | CSVDALTGTGREQYF
TRBJ2-3 | TRBV7-2 | TRBD2 | few | TGTGCCAGCAGAATAGCGGGCCTGACCGTCTATACGCAGTATTTT | CASRIAGLTVYTQYF
TRBJ2-7 | TRBV6-6 | NA | NA | TGTGCCAGCAGTTACGAGAACTACGAGCAGTACTTC | CASSYENYEQYF
TRBJ1-1 | TRBV7-2 | NA | NA | TGTGCCAGCAGCCAGGGGCAGAACACTGAAGCTTTCTTT | CASSQGQNTEAFF
TRBJ1-5 | TRBV9 | NA | NA | TGTGCCAGCAGCCCCGGAGACGATAGCAATCAGCCCCAGCATTTT | CASSPGDDSNQPQHF
TRBJ2-2 | TRBV7-2 | NA | NA | TGTGCCAGCAGATTCGACACCTCGAACACCGGGGAGCTGTTTTTT | CASRFDTSNTGELFF
TRBJ2-7 | TRBV18 | TRBD1 | NA | TGTGCCAGCTCAGTTTCGAACAGGGGCTACGAGCAGTACTTC | CASSVSNRGYEQYF
TRBJ1-1 | TRBV3-1/TRBV3-2 | NA | few | TGTGCCAGCAGCCAAGATGGGGCCGGTAGGAACACTGAAGCTTTCTTT | CASSQDGAGRNTEAFF
TRBJ2-7 | TRBV3-1/TRBV3-2 | TRBD2 | NA | TGTGCCAGCAGCCACCGCGGGGCGGGGGGGCCCCACGAGCAGTACTTC | CASSHRGAGGPHEQYF
TRBJ2-1 | TRBV27 | NA | NA | TGTGCCAGCAGTTTTCTACCGGGCAATGAGCAGTTCTTC | CASSFLPGNEQFF
TRBJ1-2 | TRBV15 | NA | NA | TGTGCCACCAGCAGAAACCTACAGGGATTAGCTAACTATGGCTACACCTTC | CATSRNLQGLANYGYTF
TRBJ2-3 | TRBV7-6 | TRBD2 | few | TGTGCCAGCAGCTTAGCCGGTAGCGGGGGCCGGAGGACAGATACGCAGTATTTT | CASSLAGSGGRRTDTQYF
TRBJ1-2 | TRBV30 | NA | once | TGTGCCTGGAGTCCAACACAGGGCTTTAGCTACACCTTC | CAWSPTQGFSYTF
TRBJ1-5 | TRBV19 | NA | NA | TGTGCCAGTAGCCCCCATGCGAGCAATCAGCCCCAGCATTTT | CASSPHASNQPQHF
TRBJ2-7 | TRBV13 | TRBD2 | few | TGTGCCAGCAGCCTCAGACTAGCGGGGGCTTCCTCCTACGAGCAGTACTTC | CASSLRLAGASSYEQYF
TRBJ1-2 | TRBV30 | NA | NA | TGTGCCTGGAGTAACGGCGGTCATCGCACCTTC | CAWSNGGHRTF
TRBJ2-3 | TRBV23-1 | NA | NA | TGCGCCAGCAGTCAATCGCTGAAGGGGGAAAAAGATACGCAGTATTTT | CASSQSLKGEKDTQYF
TRBJ2-3 | TRBV7-2 | NA | NA | TGTGCCAGCAGCCAAAGGACTCGAACAGATACGCAGTATTTT | CASSQRTRTDTQYF